This T cell receptor beta chain came from a study of T cells in Graves' hyperthyroidism and ophthalmopathy (dated by TCRdb to 2018 to 2020). As for the study more broadly: Peripheral blood was sampled at the time of initial diagnosis, prior to any treatment. To identify TCR V-J signatures that set the groups apart, the researchers used a discovery cohort of about a hundred patients, made up of some 41 with Graves' ophthalmopathy and some 60 with stable Graves' hyperthyroidism. Prospective prediction of ophthalmopathy was tested in an independent validation cohort of 18 to 20 hyperthyroidism patients and some 17 patients who later progressed to ophthalmopathy. The roughly 94 discovery patients were randomly split 7:3 into training and test sets. In about 6 Graves' hyperthyroidism patients, the study also compared T-cell repertoires from thyroid tissue with T-cell repertoires from blood. After sampling, hyperthyroidism patients received methimazole starting at 30 mg daily, and ophthalmopathy patients received high-dose intravenous methylprednisolone. The paper describes TCR Vbeta CDR3 sequencing of around 140 peripheral blood samples, made up of roughly 40 ophthalmopathy patients, some 76 hyperthyroidism patients and roughly 17 progressor patients. General findings and caveats noted by the study authors: A 13 V-J signature model separated ophthalmopathy from stable hyperthyroidism, with over 85% sensitivity and 81.08% specificity in cross-validation and 80%/75% in testing. Sample size was not statistically predetermined, and investigators were not blinded to group allocation. Most expanded thyroid clonotypes (frequency above 0.001) were also detected in blood, suggesting blood repertoires may reflect thyroid immune responses. During validation, the model predicted progression to ophthalmopathy a median of roughly six months ahead of onset, with around 70% sensitivity and around 72% specificity.

Hyperthyroidism patients were newly diagnosed, had a disease duration of under 2 months, and were aged 18 to 65 years. Patients with uncontrolled infections, other autoimmune diseases, pregnancy or lactation were excluded. Clinical symptoms, serum thyroxine and TRAb, thyroid ultrasound, and orbital computed tomography formed the basis for the diagnoses. Blood from progressor patients was drawn when they were first diagnosed with hyperthyroidism, before any ophthalmopathy symptoms appeared. Ficoll-Paque density gradient centrifugation was used to isolate PBMCs from about 10 ml of fresh peripheral blood. Progressor patients were first diagnosed with Graves' hyperthyroidism and then developed ophthalmopathy during follow-up. Total RNA was extracted using Trizol reagent, and RNA quality was assessed on an Agilent 2100 Bioanalyzer. Amplification of TCR beta CDR3 regions was carried out from RNA transcripts. The first round of RT-PCR for the TCR CDR3 was performed with the HTBI primer set and the Qiagen OneStep RT-PCR kit. Libraries were constructed in a second round of multiplex PCR, after which size selection and purification were carried out. Paired-end sequencing of the libraries was performed with 100 bp reads on an Illumina HiSeq2000. Processing in the source paper ran as follows. SOAPnuke was used to process the raw data, removing reads that contained adapters or uncalled bases, had a mean Phred below 15, or lacked an exact match to the constant primer or identifier. COPE v1.2.5 was used to merge the high-quality paired reads, and each unique nucleotide sequence was defined as a clonotype. MiTCR v1.1 was used to align the clonotypes against IMGT TRBV, TRBD and TRBJ reference segments. The analysis included only V-J combinations with a frequency above 0.0001, which together covered 98% to 99.2% of the repertoires. A TCS score was defined as the ratio between F50 (clonal expansion) and ExV (chaos), using BLOSUM62-based TCRdist between CDR3 peptides within each V-J. Welch's t-statistics and random forest reduced approximately 520 V-J features to 13, which were used in a naive Bayes classifier (R e1071). Using fastp trimming at Q25 and MiXCR clonotype assembly, TCRdb reanalyzed the public sequencing data and kept in-frame beta chains. CDR3 protein duplicates are merged, each entry listing the most common genes and DNA. TCRdb, not the original authors, processed these V and J calls. For this sample there are 250,000 to 300,000 distinct CDR3 sequences; 10% to 15% appear just once. Almost 8% of the sample is taken by the ten largest.

Of note for this clonotype: Its target antigen remains unknown. The input lacks base qualities; no much larger clone sits a single base away.

The CDR3 covers 12 residues, taking in both the cysteine and the phenylalanine. The retained sequence is limited to the CDR3, 36 bases, with the frame set at the first base. For this chain, trimming is 6 bases at the V end and 2 bases at the J end, and the number of junction bases without a gene match is 4. The germline V gene specifies SQVTM as CDR1 and ANQGSEA as CDR2. This receptor was obtained from a woman in her thirties with Graves' hyperthyroidism that later progressed to Graves' ophthalmopathy. The rearranged chain carries TRBV29-1 and TRBJ2-7; TRBD1 agrees with 7 junctional bases. Sequencing used blood. The CDR3 reads CSVGGQPYEQYF. The DNA sequence is given as TGCAGCGTAGGGGGACAGCCCTACGAGCAGTACTTC.